The rows below give T cell receptor beta chains drawn from one sample of a study of PD-1 blockade in classical Hodgkin lymphoma. Profiled with immunoSEQ multiplex PCR; TCRdb holds only in-frame clones, not every one. Among 30,000 or so clones listed, roughly 82% were seen once. The input for sequencing was peripheral blood mononuclear cells (PBMCs), taken at baseline. The receptors come from a human donor with classical Hodgkin lymphoma. Each CDR3 is given with its conserved first and last residue. A D gene is named only where the DNA matches it firmly. Size is stated for part of the rows, as once, few or many counts, or as a class when the clone is expanded.

>NA|TRBD1|TRBV19|TRBJ1-6
CASSRQGTLSPLHF
TGTGCCAGTAGCCGACAGGGAACCCTTTCACCCCTCCACTTT
>few|NA|TRBV5-1|TRBJ1-2
CASTTYPDGYTF
TGCGCCAGCACAACCTACCCGGATGGCTACACCTTC
>NA|NA|TRBV5-4|TRBJ1-2
CASSLGAGGFLSGYTF
TGTGCCAGCAGCTTGGGGGCAGGAGGGTTCTTAAGTGGCTACACCTTC
>medium-sized|TRBD1|TRBV4-3|TRBJ1-1
CASSRDRGGDTEAFF
TGCGCCAGCAGCCGAGACAGGGGTGGGGACACTGAAGCTTTCTTT
>NA|NA|TRBV28|TRBJ2-6
CASSLWLRGPPHRSGANVLTF
TGTGCCAGCAGTTTATGGTTGCGGGGCCCCCCCCACCGTTCTGGGGCCAACGTCCTGACTTTC
>NA|NA|TRBV5-1|TRBJ1-5
CASSTRSGADQPQHF
TGCGCCAGCAGCACACGGTCGGGGGCGGATCAGCCCCAGCATTTT
>NA|TRBD2|TRBV29-1|TRBJ2-1
CSGRARGGNEQFF
TGCAGCGGTAGAGCGCGGGGGGGTAATGAGCAGTTCTTC
>once|NA|TRBV30|TRBJ2-3
CAWSASDTQYF
TGTGCCTGGAGTGCATCCGATACGCAGTATTTT
>NA|NA|TRBV6-6|TRBJ1-2
CASSFPGTPPNYGYTF
TGTGCCAGCAGTTTCCCCGGGACTCCTCCTAACTATGGCTACACCTTC
>NA|NA|TRBV4-3|TRBJ1-3
CASSQDSAGSGNTIYF
TGCGCCAGCAGCCAAGATTCGGCTGGCTCTGGAAACACCATATATTTT
>NA|NA|TRBV6-5|TRBJ1-6
CASSYDGGSPLHF
TGTGCCAGCAGTTACGATGGCGGATCACCCCTCCACTTT
>once|NA|TRBV5-6|TRBJ1-5
CASSLGAAYSNQPQHF
TGTGCCAGCAGCTTGGGGGCCGCTTATAGCAATCAGCCCCAGCATTTT
>NA|TRBD1|TRBV7-8|TRBJ2-7
CASSTLAGGGNEQYF
TGTGCCAGCAGCACACTGGCAGGGGGTGGGAACGAGCAGTACTTC
>few|NA|TRBV10-3|TRBJ1-6
CAISVGGENTPLHF
TGTGCCATCAGTGTAGGAGGGGAGAATACACCCCTCCACTTT
>NA|NA|TRBV6-6|TRBJ1-5
CASSPVDPNQPQHF
TGTGCCAGCAGCCCCGTGGACCCCAATCAGCCCCAGCATTTT
>NA|NA|TRBV6-6|TRBJ1-1
CASSPPPDRTEAFF
TGTGCCAGCAGCCCTCCCCCGGACAGAACCGAAGCTTTCTTT
>NA|TRBD1|TRBV27|TRBJ1-4
CASSRQGAGDEKLFF
TGTGCCAGCAGCAGACAGGGGGCAGGCGATGAAAAACTGTTTTTT
>NA|TRBD1|TRBV6-6|TRBJ2-1
CASSSYDRAVEQFF
TGTGCCAGCAGTTCCTACGACAGGGCGGTTGAGCAGTTCTTC
>NA|NA|TRBV6-6|TRBJ1-2
CASSPGEPQGHYGYTF
TGTGCCAGCAGTCCGGGGGAACCACAGGGACACTATGGCTACACCTTC
>NA|TRBD1|TRBV27|TRBJ2-7
CASSLLGEGQGDYEQYF
TGTGCCAGCAGTTTACTGGGAGAGGGACAGGGTGACTACGAGCAGTACTTC
>NA|NA|TRBV14|TRBJ2-3
CASSLLSRTDTQYF
TGTGCCAGCAGCCTACTTTCCCGCACAGATACGCAGTATTTT
>NA|NA|TRBV6-5|TRBJ1-1
CASSAAEEATEAFF
TGTGCCAGCAGTGCGGCAGAGGAGGCGACTGAAGCTTTCTTT